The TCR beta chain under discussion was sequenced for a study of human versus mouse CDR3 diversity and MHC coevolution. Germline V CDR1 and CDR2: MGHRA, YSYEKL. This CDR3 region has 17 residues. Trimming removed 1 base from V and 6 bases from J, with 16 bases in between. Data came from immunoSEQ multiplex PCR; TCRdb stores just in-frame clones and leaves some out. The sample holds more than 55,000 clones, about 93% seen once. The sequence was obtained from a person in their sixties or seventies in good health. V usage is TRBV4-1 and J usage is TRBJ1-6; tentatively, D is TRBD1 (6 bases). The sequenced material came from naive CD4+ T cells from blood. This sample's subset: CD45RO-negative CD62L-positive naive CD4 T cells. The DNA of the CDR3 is TGCGCCAGCAGCCAAGGAGATTCAGGGGCGCGTAATTCACCCCTCCACTTT. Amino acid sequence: CASSQGDSGARNSPLHF.